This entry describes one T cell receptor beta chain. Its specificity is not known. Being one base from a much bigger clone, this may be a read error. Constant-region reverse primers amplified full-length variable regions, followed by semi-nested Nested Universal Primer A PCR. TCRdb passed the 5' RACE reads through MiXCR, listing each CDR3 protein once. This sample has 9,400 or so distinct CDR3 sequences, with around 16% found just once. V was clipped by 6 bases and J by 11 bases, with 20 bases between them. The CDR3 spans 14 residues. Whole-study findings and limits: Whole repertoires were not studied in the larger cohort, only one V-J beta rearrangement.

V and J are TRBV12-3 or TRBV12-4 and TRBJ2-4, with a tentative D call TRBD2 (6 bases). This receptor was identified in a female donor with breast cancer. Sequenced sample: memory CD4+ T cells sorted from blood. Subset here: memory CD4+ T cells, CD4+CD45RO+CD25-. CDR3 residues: CASRQRLGWNVQYF. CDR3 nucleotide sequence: TGTGCCAGCAGGCAAAGACTAGGGTGGAACGTTCAGTACTTC.